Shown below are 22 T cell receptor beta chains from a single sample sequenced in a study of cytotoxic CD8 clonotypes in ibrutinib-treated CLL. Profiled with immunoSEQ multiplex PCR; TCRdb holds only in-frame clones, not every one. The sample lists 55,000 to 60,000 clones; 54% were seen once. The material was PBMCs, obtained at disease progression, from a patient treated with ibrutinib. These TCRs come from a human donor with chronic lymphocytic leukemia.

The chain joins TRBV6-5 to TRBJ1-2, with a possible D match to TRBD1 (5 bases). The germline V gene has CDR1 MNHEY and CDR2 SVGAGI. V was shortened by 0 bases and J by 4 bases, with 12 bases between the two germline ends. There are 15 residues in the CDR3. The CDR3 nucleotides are TGTGCCAGCAGTTACTCGATTTCGGGGACCTATGGCTACACCTTC. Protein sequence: CASSYSISGTYGYTF.

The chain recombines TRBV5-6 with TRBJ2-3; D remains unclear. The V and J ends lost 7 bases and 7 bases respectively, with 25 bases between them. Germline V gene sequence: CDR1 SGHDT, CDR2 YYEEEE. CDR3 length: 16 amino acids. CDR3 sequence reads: CASSPTSPHPSYTQYF. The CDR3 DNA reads TGTGCCAGCTCCCCTACCAGTCCGCACCCGAGCTATACGCAGTATTTT.

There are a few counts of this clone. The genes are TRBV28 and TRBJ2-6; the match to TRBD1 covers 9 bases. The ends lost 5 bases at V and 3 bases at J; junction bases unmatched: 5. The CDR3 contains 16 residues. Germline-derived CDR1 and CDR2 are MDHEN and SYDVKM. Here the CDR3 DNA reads TGTGCCAGCAGTCCACAGGGGGCAGGTGGGGCCAACGTCCTGACTTTC. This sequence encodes CASSPQGAGGANVLTF.

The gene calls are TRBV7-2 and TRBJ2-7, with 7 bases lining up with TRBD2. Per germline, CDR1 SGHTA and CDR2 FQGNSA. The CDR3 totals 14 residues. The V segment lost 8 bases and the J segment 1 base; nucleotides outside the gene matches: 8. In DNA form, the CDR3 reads TGTGCCAGCGTGATATGGGGGGGTTCCTACGAGCAGTACTTC. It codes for CASVIWGGSYEQYF.

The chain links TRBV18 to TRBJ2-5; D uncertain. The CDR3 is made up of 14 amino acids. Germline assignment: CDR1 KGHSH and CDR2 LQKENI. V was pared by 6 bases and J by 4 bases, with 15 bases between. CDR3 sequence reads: CASSLGRAGETQYF. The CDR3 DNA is TGTGCCAGCTCGTTAGGGCGAGCAGGAGAGACCCAGTACTTC.

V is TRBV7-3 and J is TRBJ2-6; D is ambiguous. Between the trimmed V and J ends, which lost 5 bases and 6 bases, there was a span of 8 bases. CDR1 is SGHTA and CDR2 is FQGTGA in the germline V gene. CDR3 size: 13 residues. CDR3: CASSPPEANVLTF. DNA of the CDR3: TGTGCCAGCAGCCCCCCAGAGGCCAACGTCCTGACTTTC.

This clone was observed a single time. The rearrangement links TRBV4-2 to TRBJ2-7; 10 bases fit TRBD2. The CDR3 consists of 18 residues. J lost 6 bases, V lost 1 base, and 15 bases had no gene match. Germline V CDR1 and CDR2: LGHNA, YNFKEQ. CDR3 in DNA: TGTGCCAGCAGCCAAGGCGACCCCGGGCTAGCGGGAGTTGGCGAGCAGTACTTC. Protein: CASSQGDPGLAGVGEQYF.

CDR3 in amino acids: CASSPGTGSNQPQHF. The CDR3, as DNA: TGTGCCAGCTCCCCCGGGACAGGAAGCAATCAGCCCCAGCATTTT. The J gene is TRBJ1-5, the V gene TRBV18; TRBD1 matches 8 bases. CDR3 length: 15 residues. From germline, CDR1 is KGHSH and CDR2 LQKENI. Trimming took 6 bases from V and 1 from J; bases not matched to a gene: 5.

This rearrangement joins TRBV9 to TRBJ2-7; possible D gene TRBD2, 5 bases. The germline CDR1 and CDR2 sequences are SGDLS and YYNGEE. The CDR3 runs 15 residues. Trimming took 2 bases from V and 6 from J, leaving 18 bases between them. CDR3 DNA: TGTGCCAGCAGCGTCGGCAGCGGCAGTGGGCTCGAGCAGTACTTC. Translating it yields CASSVGSGSGLEQYF.

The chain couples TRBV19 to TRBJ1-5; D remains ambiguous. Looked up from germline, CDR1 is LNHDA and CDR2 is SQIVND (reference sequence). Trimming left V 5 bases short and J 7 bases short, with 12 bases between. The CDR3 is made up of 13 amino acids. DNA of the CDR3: TGTGCCAGTAGTGACACGAGGAACCAGCCCCAGCATTTT. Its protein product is CASSDTRNQPQHF.

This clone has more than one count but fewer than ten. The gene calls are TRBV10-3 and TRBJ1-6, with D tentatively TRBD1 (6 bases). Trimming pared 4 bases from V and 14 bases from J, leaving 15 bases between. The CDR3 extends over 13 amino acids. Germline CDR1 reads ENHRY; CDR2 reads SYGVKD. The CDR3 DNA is TGTGCCATCAGTGTTCCGGGGGACACGGCCCTCCACTTT. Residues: CAISVPGDTALHF.

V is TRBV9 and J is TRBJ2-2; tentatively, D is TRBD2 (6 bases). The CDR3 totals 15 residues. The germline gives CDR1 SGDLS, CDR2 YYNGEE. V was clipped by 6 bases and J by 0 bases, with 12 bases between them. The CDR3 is CASTRRTTNTGELFF. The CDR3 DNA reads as TGTGCCAGCACCCGACGGACTACGAACACCGGGGAGCTGTTTTTT.

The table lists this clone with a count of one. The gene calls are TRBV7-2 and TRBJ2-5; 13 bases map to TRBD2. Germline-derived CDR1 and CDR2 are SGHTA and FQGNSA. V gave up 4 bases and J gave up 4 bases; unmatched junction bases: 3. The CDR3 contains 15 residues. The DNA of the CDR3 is TGTGCCAGCAGCTCGGGACTAGCGGGGACAGAGACCCAGTACTTC. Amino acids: CASSSGLAGTETQYF.

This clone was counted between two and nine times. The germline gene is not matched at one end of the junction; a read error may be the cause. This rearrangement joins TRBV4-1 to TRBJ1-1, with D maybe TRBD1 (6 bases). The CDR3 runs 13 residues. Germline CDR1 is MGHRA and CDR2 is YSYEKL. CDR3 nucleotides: TGCGCCAGCACCCAACAGGGTCACACTGAAGCTTTCTTT. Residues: CASTQQGHTEAFF.

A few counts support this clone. CDR3 in DNA: TGTGCCAGCAGCTATTATCCCTACGAGCAGTACTTC. It is translated as CASSYYPYEQYF. This chain connects TRBV7-2 to TRBJ2-7, with D unclear. This CDR3 comprises 12 residues. V shed 4 bases and J shed 2 bases, with 6 bases lying between them. Germline loops: CDR1 SGHTA, CDR2 FQGNSA.

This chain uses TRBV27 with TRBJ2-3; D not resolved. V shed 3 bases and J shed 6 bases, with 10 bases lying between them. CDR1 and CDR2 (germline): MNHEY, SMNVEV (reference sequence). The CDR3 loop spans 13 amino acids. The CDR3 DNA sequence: TGTGCCAGCAGTTTTTTATTCGGGGATACGCAGTATTTT. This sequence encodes CASSFLFGDTQYF.

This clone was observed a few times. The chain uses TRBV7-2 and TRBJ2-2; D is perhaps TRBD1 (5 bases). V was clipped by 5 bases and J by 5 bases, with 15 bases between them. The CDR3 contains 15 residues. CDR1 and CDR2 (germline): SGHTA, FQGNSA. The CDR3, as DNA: TGTGCCAGCAGCCCCCGGGTAGGGGTTACCGGGGAGCTGTTTTTT. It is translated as CASSPRVGVTGELFF.

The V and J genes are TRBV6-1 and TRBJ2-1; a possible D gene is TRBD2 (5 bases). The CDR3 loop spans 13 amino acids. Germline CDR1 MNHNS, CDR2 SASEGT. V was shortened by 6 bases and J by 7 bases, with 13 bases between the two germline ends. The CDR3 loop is CASSYEGKNEQFF. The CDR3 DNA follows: TGTGCCAGCAGCTATGAGGGTAAGAATGAGCAGTTCTTC.

CDR3 residues: CASSIKSSGRFASYEQYF. CDR3 in DNA: TGTGCCAGTAGTATAAAATCTAGCGGGAGGTTTGCCTCCTACGAGCAGTACTTC. The chain combines TRBV19 with TRBJ2-7, with TRBD2 matching over 11 bases. The CDR3 spans 18 residues. Per germline, CDR1 LNHDA and CDR2 SQIVND (reference sequence). V lost 2 bases to trimming and J lost 0 bases; unmatched junction nucleotides: 9. Full variable domain (remainder filled in from reference TRBV19 and TRBJ2-7): DGGITQSPKYLFRKEGQNVTLSCEQNLNHDAMYWYRQDPGQGLRLIYYSQIVNDFQKGDIAEGYSVSREKKESFPLTVTSAQKNPTAFYLCASSIKSSGRFASYEQYFGPGTRLTVT.

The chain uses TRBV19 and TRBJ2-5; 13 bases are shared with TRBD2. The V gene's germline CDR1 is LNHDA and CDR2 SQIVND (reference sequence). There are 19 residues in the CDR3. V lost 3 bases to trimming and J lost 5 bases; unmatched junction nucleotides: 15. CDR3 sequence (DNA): TGTGCCAGTAGTATGAGGAGGGGGACTAGCGGGGACCGGCGGGAGACCCAGTACTTC. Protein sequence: CASSMRRGTSGDRRETQYF.

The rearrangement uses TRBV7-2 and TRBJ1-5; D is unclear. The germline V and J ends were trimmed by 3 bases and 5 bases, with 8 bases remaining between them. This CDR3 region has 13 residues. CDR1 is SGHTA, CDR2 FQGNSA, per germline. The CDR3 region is CASSLDSYQPQHF. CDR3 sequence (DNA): TGTGCCAGCAGCTTGGACTCTTATCAGCCCCAGCATTTT.

The CDR3 nucleotides read TGTGCCAGCTCACCCTCTGTTGACACTGAAGCTTTCTTT. Translating it yields CASSPSVDTEAFF. V gene TRBV18 combines with J gene TRBJ1-1; D is uncertain. CDR3 length: 13 amino acids. Germline V lookup: CDR1 KGHSH, CDR2 LQKENI. Trimming removed 3 bases at V and 3 bases at J, with 8 bases between. The full variable domain, completed using reference TRBV18 and TRBJ1-1, is NAGVMQNPRHLVRRRGQEARLRCSPMKGHSHVYWYRQLPEEGLKFMVYLQKENIIDESGMPKERFSAEFPKEGPSILRIQQVVRGDSAAYFCASSPSVDTEAFFGQGTRLTVV.